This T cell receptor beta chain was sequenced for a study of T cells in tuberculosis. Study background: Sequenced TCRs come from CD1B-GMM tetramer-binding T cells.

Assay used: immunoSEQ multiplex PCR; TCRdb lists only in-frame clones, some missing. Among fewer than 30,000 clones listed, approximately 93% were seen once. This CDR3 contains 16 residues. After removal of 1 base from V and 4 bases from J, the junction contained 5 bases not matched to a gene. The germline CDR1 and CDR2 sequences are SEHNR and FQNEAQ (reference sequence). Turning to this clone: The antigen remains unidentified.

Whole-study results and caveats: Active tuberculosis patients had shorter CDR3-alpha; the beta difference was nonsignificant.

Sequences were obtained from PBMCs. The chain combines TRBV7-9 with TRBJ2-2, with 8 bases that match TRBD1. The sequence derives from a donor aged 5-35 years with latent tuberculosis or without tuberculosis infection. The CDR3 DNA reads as TGTGCCAGCAGCTTAGTCGGACAGGGCCCCACCGGGGAGCTGTTTTTT. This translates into CASSLVGQGPTGELFF.